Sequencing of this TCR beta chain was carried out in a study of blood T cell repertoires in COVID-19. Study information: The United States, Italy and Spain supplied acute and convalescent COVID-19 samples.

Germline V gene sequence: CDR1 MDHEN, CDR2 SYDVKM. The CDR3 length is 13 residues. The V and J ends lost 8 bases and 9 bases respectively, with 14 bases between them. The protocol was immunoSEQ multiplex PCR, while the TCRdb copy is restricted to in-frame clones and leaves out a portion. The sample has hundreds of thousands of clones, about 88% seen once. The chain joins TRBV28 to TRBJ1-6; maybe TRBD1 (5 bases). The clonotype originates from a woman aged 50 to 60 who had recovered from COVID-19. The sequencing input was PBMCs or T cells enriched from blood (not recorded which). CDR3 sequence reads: CASQGTKISPLHF. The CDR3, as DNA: TGTGCCAGCCAAGGGACTAAAATTTCACCCCTCCACTTT.